These 20 T cell receptor beta chains originate from one sample sequenced in a study of cytomegalovirus exposure and HLA in healthy donors. A multiplex PCR was run with 60 Vbeta primers and 13 Jbeta primers. This table comes from immunoSEQ multiplex PCR, and its TCRdb copy is limited to in-frame clones, with some not included. The sample lists around 210,000 clones, 78% occurring once. What was sequenced was PBMCs. Receptors were obtained from a boy aged 5-17 years in good health and CMV-seronegative.

The genes are TRBV7-9 and TRBJ1-2; 8 bases align to TRBD1. Germline CDR1 and CDR2: SEHNR and FQNEAQ (reference sequence). The CDR3 extends over 15 amino acids. The V segment lost 0 bases and the J segment 4 bases; nucleotides outside the gene matches: 4. The chain's CDR3 is CASSLAPTGVYGYTF. The CDR3 DNA follows: TGTGCCAGCAGCTTAGCCCCGACAGGGGTCTATGGCTACACCTTC.

This clone was seen a few times. The V and J genes are TRBV4-3 and TRBJ1-4; 11 bases map to TRBD1. In germline, CDR1 is LGHNA, CDR2 YSLEER. The CDR3 has 16 residues. V shed 4 bases and J 5 bases; nucleotides not matched to a gene: 6. Here the CDR3 reads CASSLGQGAGNEKLFF. The CDR3 DNA reads as TGCGCCAGCAGCCTCGGACAGGGGGCGGGAAATGAAAAACTGTTTTTT.

V usage is TRBV7-9 and J usage is TRBJ1-1; TRBD1 might be the D (5 bases). This CDR3 region has 15 residues. The germline V and J ends were trimmed by 0 bases and 0 bases, with 8 bases remaining between them. CDR1 is SEHNR, CDR2 FQNEAQ, per germline (reference sequence). CDR3 amino acids: CASSLAGQVNTEAFF. CDR3 nucleotides: TGTGCCAGCAGCTTAGCGGGGCAGGTGAACACTGAAGCTTTCTTT.

This clone is a singleton in its sample. The gene calls are TRBV11-3 and TRBJ1-1, with D uncertain. CDR3 size: 15 residues. The ends were cut back, 1 base at V and 1 base at J, with 10 bases in the middle. Germline V CDR1 and CDR2: SGHNT, YENEEA. CDR3 region: CASSLVGDSNTEAFF. The DNA of the CDR3 is TGTGCCAGCAGCTTAGTTGGAGACTCGAACACTGAAGCTTTCTTT.

This chain's CDR3 is CASSARTSGSGGTKEQFF. In DNA, the CDR3 is TGTGCCAGCAGCGCCCGAACTAGCGGGAGCGGGGGCACAAAGGAGCAGTTCTTC. The chain is built from TRBV7-2 and TRBJ2-1; 11 bases are a match to TRBD2. Germline CDR1 and CDR2: SGHTA and FQGNSA. This CDR3 is built from 18 residues. V lost 5 bases to trimming and J lost 10 bases; unmatched junction nucleotides: 19.

V and J are TRBV13 and TRBJ2-5, with D perhaps TRBD2 (6 bases). V lost 3 bases, J lost 7 bases, and 21 bases lay in between. CDR1 PRHDT and CDR2 FYEKMQ come from the germline V gene (reference sequence). The CDR3 runs to 16 residues. Here the CDR3 DNA reads TGTGCCAGCAGCTTCGATTCTAGCGAGACCCAGGGGACCCAGTACTTC. It codes for CASSFDSSETQGTQYF.

The gene calls are TRBV4-1 and TRBJ2-7, with 10 bases fitting TRBD2. This CDR3 spans 19 amino acids. Per the germline V gene, CDR1 is MGHRA and CDR2 is YSYEKL. V shed 3 bases, J shed 0 bases, and the junction held 14 bases outside the gene matches. The CDR3 nucleotides read TGCGCCAGCAGCCAGACCCTAGCGGGGGCGGAGCGAAGCTCCTACGAGCAGTACTTC. Translating gives CASSQTLAGAERSSYEQYF.

This chain connects TRBV7-6 to TRBJ1-3; D gene uncertain. Germline values: CDR1 SGHVS, CDR2 FNYEAQ. Trimming took off 1 base at V and 0 bases at J, with 10 bases between the two ends. The CDR3 length is 16 residues. CDR3 protein: CASSLEFGFSGNTIYF. The CDR3 DNA follows: TGTGCCAGCAGCTTAGAGTTTGGCTTCTCTGGAAACACCATATATTTT.

The chain joins TRBV6-1 to TRBJ1-1, with TRBD1 identical over 7 bases. The CDR3 contains 14 residues. J was trimmed by 4 bases and V by 5 bases; bases with no gene match: 7. In germline, CDR1 is MNHNS, CDR2 SASEGT. The CDR3 nucleotides are TGTGCCAGCAGTAAGACAGGGATACTCACTGAAGCTTTCTTT. Its translation is CASSKTGILTEAFF.

CDR3 sequence: CASGHPGTQYF. CDR3 bases: TGTGCCAGCGGACACCCTGGGACGCAGTATTTT. The gene calls are TRBV7-9 and TRBJ2-3, with a tentative D call TRBD1 (5 bases). The V gene lost 8 bases and the J gene lost 9 bases, with 12 bases spanning the gap. The CDR3 totals 11 residues. Germline V gene data show CDR1 as SEHNR and CDR2 as FQNEAQ (reference sequence).

This chain connects TRBV11-2 to TRBJ2-1, with 8 bases that match TRBD2. Germline trimming cut 5 bases from V and 8 bases from J; bases unmatched to any gene: 5. The CDR3 is 13 amino acids. The germline CDR1 and CDR2 sequences are SGHAT and FQNNGV. CDR3 protein: CASSHRRGDEQFF. Here the CDR3 DNA reads TGTGCCAGCAGCCACCGGCGGGGGGATGAGCAGTTCTTC.

This clone was detected a few times. The rearrangement uses TRBV13 and TRBJ2-7; 8 bases are shared with TRBD2. This CDR3 has 16 amino acids. Germline CDR1 PRHDT, CDR2 FYEKMQ (reference sequence). V was clipped by 5 bases and J by 2 bases; unmatched bases: 11. The CDR3 DNA reads TGTGCCAGCAGCCATACCGGGGGGGCTGTCCCCTACGAGCAGTACTTC. Protein sequence: CASSHTGGAVPYEQYF.

CDR3 DNA: TGCGCCAGCAGCTTGGACGGAGCTAACTATGGCTACACCTTC. Protein product: CASSLDGANYGYTF. This sequence joins TRBV5-1 and TRBJ1-2, with no clear D. V gave up 0 bases and J gave up 0 bases, with 6 bases separating them. CDR1 and CDR2 (germline): SGHRS, YFSETQ. The CDR3 length is 14 residues. The variable domain in full, with the rest retrieved from reference TRBV5-1 and TRBJ1-2, is KAGVTQTPRYLIKTRGQQVTLSCSPISGHRSVSWYQQTPGQGLQFLFEYFSETQRNKGNFPGRFSGRQFSNSRSEMNVSTLELGDSALYLCASSLDGANYGYTFGSGTRLTVV.

The gene calls are TRBV27 and TRBJ2-7; maybe TRBD2 (6 bases). V lost 5 bases and J lost 4, with 15 bases in between. This CDR3 spans 14 amino acids. Germline CDR1 and CDR2: MNHEY and SMNVEV (reference sequence). The CDR3 coding sequence is TGTGCCAGCAGTACCCGGGACTCTCCGTACGAGCAGTACTTC. Translated, it gives CASSTRDSPYEQYF.

This clone came up a few times. The chain links TRBV9 to TRBJ2-4; D may be TRBD2 (6 bases). The length of the CDR3 is 18 residues. From germline, CDR1 is SGDLS and CDR2 YYNGEE. V lost 4 bases and J 4 bases, leaving 24 bases between the germline ends. The DNA of the CDR3 is TGTGCCAGCAGCCCCCGTACCCTGGAGGAAGGAGGGAAAAACATTCAGTACTTC. It is translated as CASSPRTLEEGGKNIQYF.

The J gene is TRBJ1-2, the V gene TRBV6-1; the match to TRBD1 covers 8 bases. The J segment lost 3 bases and the V segment lost 1 base, leaving 1 base of the junction unmatched. Per the germline V gene, CDR1 is MNHNS and CDR2 is SASEGT. The CDR3 runs to 14 residues. CDR3 residues: CASSEGTGYYGYTF. The CDR3 DNA sequence: TGTGCCAGCAGTGAAGGGACAGGGTACTATGGCTACACCTTC.

The chain uses TRBV19 and TRBJ2-7; TRBD1 agrees at 11 bases. V shed 7 bases, J shed 2 bases, and the junction held 4 bases outside the gene matches. Germline values: CDR1 LNHDA, CDR2 SQIVND (reference sequence). The CDR3 sequence is 14 residues long. The CDR3 loop is CASMGTGGAYEQYF. CDR3 bases: TGTGCCAGTATGGGGACAGGGGGAGCCTACGAGCAGTACTTC.

This clone was recorded once. The chain uses TRBV18 and TRBJ1-3; maybe TRBD1 (6 bases). Germline loops: CDR1 KGHSH, CDR2 LQKENI. Between the trimmed V and J ends, which lost 2 bases and 1 base, there was a span of 12 bases. CDR3 length equals 16 residues. DNA for the CDR3: TGTGCCAGCTCACCAAGGACAGATTTTTCTGGAAACACCATATATTTT. Translation: CASSPRTDFSGNTIYF.

The CDR3 region is CASSKGAGTGGPQHF. Written as DNA, the CDR3 is TGTGCCAGCAGTAAGGGGGCCGGGACCGGGGGGCCCCAGCATTTT. This chain connects TRBV27 to TRBJ1-5; TRBD1 matches 7 bases. The CDR3 totals 15 residues. The V segment lost 5 bases and the J segment 9 bases; nucleotides outside the gene matches: 13. Germline values: CDR1 MNHEY, CDR2 SMNVEV (reference sequence).

The DNA for the CDR3 is TGTGCTAGTGGTTTGCAGGGCCCGGACTTCTTC. It yields the protein CASGLQGPDFF. The J gene is TRBJ2-1, the V gene TRBV12-5; D may be TRBD1 (5 bases). The CDR3 length is 11 residues. With 2 bases removed from V and 16 bases from J, the gap between germline ends came to 12 bases. Germline V CDR1 and CDR2: LGHNT, FRNRAP.